Listed below are T cell receptor beta chains from one sample, sequenced in a study of cytomegalovirus exposure and HLA in healthy donors. Sequenced by immunoSEQ multiplex PCR; TCRdb stores in-frame clones only, minus some. The sample has 200,000 to 250,000 clones; approximately 87% are singletons. Sequences were obtained from PBMCs. These receptors originate from a human donor in good health. Each CDR3 is given with its conserved first and last residue. D genes are given only for firm matches. Part of the rows lack a size; the others show once, few, many or a class for expanded clones.

abundance | j_gene | v_gene | d_gene | CDR3aa | CDR3nt
NA | TRBJ2-1 | TRBV5-1 | NA | CASSFDNSNEQFF | TGCGCCAGCAGCTTCGATAATAGCAATGAGCAGTTCTTC
NA | TRBJ2-7 | TRBV6-1 | NA | CASSAQGYEQYF | TGTGCCAGCAGTGCCCAGGGGTACGAGCAGTACTTC
NA | TRBJ2-7 | TRBV5-1 | NA | CASSFEGVYEQYF | TGCGCCAGCAGCTTCGAGGGGGTATACGAGCAGTACTTC
NA | TRBJ1-1 | TRBV30 | NA | CAWSVQVNTEAFF | TGTGCCTGGAGTGTACAGGTGAACACTGAAGCTTTCTTT
NA | TRBJ2-7 | TRBV4-3 | NA | CASSSGFQLPNEQYF | TGCGCCAGCAGCTCAGGGTTCCAGCTTCCCAACGAGCAGTACTTC
NA | TRBJ1-1 | TRBV6-6 | TRBD1 | CASSRHRGPNEAFF | TGTGCCAGCAGCCGTCACAGGGGCCCTAATGAAGCTTTCTTT
once | TRBJ2-1 | TRBV28 | NA | CASSITSAQFF | TGTGCCAGCAGTATCACTAGTGCGCAGTTCTTC
NA | TRBJ2-1 | TRBV6-1 | TRBD2 | CASSPLAGDYNEQFF | TGTGCCAGCAGTCCTCTAGCGGGAGACTACAATGAGCAGTTCTTC
NA | TRBJ2-2 | TRBV25-1 | NA | CASSGSATGELFF | TGTGCCAGCAGTGGTAGTGCCACCGGGGAGCTGTTTTTT
once | TRBJ2-7 | TRBV5-1 | NA | CASSSIHRRTSYEQYF | TGCGCCAGCAGCTCAATCCACAGGCGAACCTCCTACGAGCAGTACTTC
NA | TRBJ1-2 | TRBV2 | TRBD1 | CASSELGQGDSYYGYTF | TGTGCCAGCAGCGAACTGGGACAGGGGGATTCTTACTATGGCTACACCTTC
NA | TRBJ1-5 | TRBV29-1 | NA | CSVEGTAGPPQHF | TGCAGCGTTGAAGGTACAGCGGGCCCTCCCCAGCATTTT
few | TRBJ2-2 | TRBV5-4 | TRBD2 | CASSPSGRATGELFF | TGTGCCAGCAGTCCCAGCGGGAGGGCCACCGGGGAGCTGTTTTTT
NA | TRBJ2-1 | TRBV5-1 | TRBD1 | CASSPGQGPYNEQFF | TGCGCCAGCAGCCCTGGACAGGGGCCATACAATGAGCAGTTCTTC
NA | TRBJ2-1 | TRBV19 | TRBD2 | CASSIDPPTSGNYNEQFF | TGTGCCAGTAGTATAGATCCCCCGACTAGCGGGAACTACAATGAGCAGTTCTTC
NA | TRBJ2-3 | TRBV30 | NA | CAWTLAGDTQYF | TGTGCCTGGACCCTAGCAGGAGATACGCAGTATTTT
NA | TRBJ2-1 | TRBV19 | NA | CASSDLIRGSLNEQFF | TGTGCCAGTAGTGACCTTATAAGAGGGTCGCTCAATGAGCAGTTCTTC
NA | TRBJ2-5 | TRBV6-1 | NA | CASSAGLRATQYF | TGTGCCAGCAGTGCAGGGCTTCGTGCGACCCAGTACTTC
NA | TRBJ1-1 | TRBV9 | NA | CASSVTMNTEAFF | TGTGCCAGCAGCGTAACTATGAACACTGAAGCTTTCTTT
NA | TRBJ2-3 | TRBV11-3 | TRBD2 | CASSLRSLAGGDTQYF | TGTGCCAGCAGCTTAAGGTCACTAGCGGGAGGAGATACGCAGTATTTT
NA | TRBJ1-2 | TRBV6-1 | TRBD1 | CASSESGGYGYTF | TGTGCCAGCAGTGAGTCAGGGGGCTATGGCTACACCTTC
NA | TRBJ2-4 | TRBV29-1 | NA | CLPIRDSLWAKNIQYF | TGCCTACCGATTCGGGACTCCCTATGGGCCAAAAACATTCAGTACTTC
NA | TRBJ2-5 | TRBV18 | NA | CASSLSVVPGMGETQYF | TGTGCCAGCTCACTCTCCGTCGTCCCGGGGATGGGGGAGACCCAGTACTTC
NA | TRBJ2-3 | TRBV2 | TRBD2 | CASGGLAVGTDTQYF | TGTGCCAGCGGGGGACTAGCGGTAGGCACAGATACGCAGTATTTT
NA | TRBJ2-7 | TRBV7-3 | TRBD2 | CASSLLGLAVLSYEQYF | TGTGCCAGCAGCTTATTGGGACTAGCGGTACTCTCCTACGAGCAGTACTTC
NA | TRBJ2-5 | TRBV14 | TRBD2 | CASSSMKDASGIKTQYF | TGTGCCAGCAGCTCAATGAAAGACGCGAGCGGGATAAAGACCCAGTACTTC
few | TRBJ2-7 | TRBV5-4 | NA | CASSLDRRSYEQYF | TGTGCCAGCAGCTTGGACAGGCGCTCCTACGAGCAGTACTTC
NA | TRBJ2-7 | TRBV10-3 | NA | CAISAGQSQYEQYF | TGTGCCATCAGCGCTGGACAGTCACAGTACGAGCAGTACTTC
NA | TRBJ1-1 | TRBV4-3 | NA | CASSQTTGRGGEAFF | TGCGCCAGCAGCCAGACGACAGGCCGAGGAGGTGAAGCTTTCTTT